These T cell receptor beta chains were read from a single sample in a study of T cells in Graves' hyperthyroidism and ophthalmopathy. TCRdb re-called the multiplex PCR reads through MiXCR, storing one row per CDR3 protein. The sample consists of about 500,000 distinct CDR3 sequences, about 16% of them appearing once. Sample: blood. The receptors come from a woman aged 25 to 39 with Graves' ophthalmopathy. CDR3s include the opening cysteine and the closing phenylalanine or tryptophan. A D gene is named only where the DNA matches it firmly. The size field is filled for only some rows; it gives once, few, many or a size class.

V	D	J	size	CDR3	DNA
TRBV30	TRBD1	TRBJ2-7	few	CAWRETGVYYEQYF	TGTGCCTGGAGGGAGACAGGGGTCTACTACGAGCAGTACTTC
TRBV9	NA	TRBJ1-1	few	CASSVSLPGPGVANTEAFF	TGTGCCAGCAGCGTTTCCCTCCCGGGACCGGGGGTGGCGAACACTGAAGCTTTCTTT
TRBV6-1	NA	TRBJ1-1	many	CASSLPLSKTNTEAFF	TGTGCCAGCAGCCTCCCACTATCTAAAACGAACACTGAAGCTTTCTTT
TRBV20-1	NA	TRBJ2-2	many	CSARAPLGGGRSGGELFF	TGCAGTGCTAGAGCCCCCCTAGGTGGGGGGAGGAGCGGCGGGGAGCTGTTTTTT
TRBV12-3/TRBV12-4	NA	TRBJ2-3	many	CASSWATGAGTDTQYF	TGTGCCAGCAGTTGGGCTACAGGGGCGGGAACAGATACGCAGTATTTT
TRBV29-1	TRBD2	TRBJ2-3	NA	CSVGRASGGGTQYF	TGCAGCGTTGGGAGGGCTAGCGGTGGGGGTACGCAGTATTTT
TRBV7-6	NA	TRBJ2-7	few	CASSLGAGAGYEQYF	TGTGCCAGCAGCTTGGGGGCGGGAGCGGGGTACGAGCAGTACTTC
TRBV27	NA	TRBJ2-7	NA	CASYNGDEQYF	TGTGCCTCTTATAACGGCGACGAGCAGTACTTC
TRBV4-3	NA	TRBJ2-7	NA	CASSQDRGNYEQYF	TGCGCCAGCAGCCAAGATAGGGGGAACTACGAGCAGTACTTC
TRBV11-2	NA	TRBJ2-1	many	CASSPRPPNEQFF	TGTGCCAGCAGCCCCCGCCCCCCCAATGAGCAGTTCTTC
TRBV14	TRBD1	TRBJ2-5	NA	CASSPGTGAQETQYF	TGTGCCAGCAGCCCCGGGACAGGGGCCCAAGAGACCCAGTACTTC
TRBV7-9	TRBD2	TRBJ2-1	NA	CASSPEGTSANEQFF	TGTGCCAGCAGCCCAGAGGGGACTAGCGCCAATGAGCAGTTCTTC
TRBV9	NA	TRBJ1-1	NA	CASSVGIDQVGGTEAFF	TGTGCCAGCAGCGTAGGTATTGATCAGGTTGGGGGCACTGAAGCTTTCTTT
TRBV10-3	NA	TRBJ2-7	few	CAISGRDSSYEQYF	TGTGCCATCAGTGGCCGGGACTCCTCCTACGAGCAGTACTTC
TRBV7-9	NA	TRBJ1-4	few	CASSSDNPGTVNEKLFF	TGTGCCAGCAGTTCAGACAATCCCGGGACGGTGAATGAAAAACTGTTTTTT
TRBV29-1	NA	TRBJ2-5	NA	CSVEVGGAKPAGETQYF	TGCAGCGTTGAAGTCGGCGGAGCGAAACCGGCGGGCGAGACCCAGTACTTC
TRBV18	TRBD2	TRBJ2-2	few	CASSPGLGSTGELFF	TGTGCCAGCTCACCGGGACTAGGTTCCACCGGGGAGCTGTTTTTT
TRBV5-1	NA	TRBJ2-5	many	CASSLDAGSETQYF	TGCGCCAGCAGCTTGGATGCGGGGTCAGAGACCCAGTACTTC
TRBV5-1	NA	TRBJ2-1	NA	CASSLPLISNEQFF	TGCGCCAGCAGCTTACCCCTTATTTCAAATGAGCAGTTCTTC
TRBV19	NA	TRBJ1-2	NA	CASKEQEPSYGYTF	TGTGCCAGTAAAGAGCAGGAGCCTTCCTATGGCTACACCTTC
TRBV14	NA	TRBJ2-1	many	CASSQDHLSRVGEQFF	TGTGCCAGCAGCCAAGACCACCTAAGCAGGGTTGGAGAGCAGTTCTTC
TRBV9	NA	TRBJ2-1	NA	CASSDLADNEQFF	TGTGCCAGCAGTGACCTAGCAGACAATGAGCAGTTCTTC
TRBV9	TRBD2	TRBJ2-7	many	CASSVGSGSYEQYF	TGTGCCAGCAGCGTAGGTAGCGGGAGTTACGAGCAGTACTTC
TRBV7-8	NA	TRBJ2-3	many	CASSLQGGLGDTQYF	TGTGCCAGCAGCTTACAAGGGGGGTTGGGAGATACGCAGTATTTT
TRBV7-2	NA	TRBJ1-6	NA	CASSLTIYNSPLHF	TGTGCCAGCAGCTTGACAATCTATAATTCACCCCTCCACTTT
TRBV11-3	TRBD1	TRBJ2-3	few	CASSLGAGTASTDTQYF	TGTGCCAGCAGCTTAGGGGCCGGGACAGCGAGCACAGATACGCAGTATTTT
TRBV7-6	TRBD1	TRBJ2-7	many	CASSGTGAQDEQYF	TGTGCCAGCAGCGGAACAGGGGCGCAGGACGAGCAGTACTTC
TRBV12-3/TRBV12-4	NA	TRBJ2-1	NA	CASSPGGLRSSYNEQFF	TGTGCCAGCAGTCCCGGAGGCTTGCGGAGCTCCTACAATGAGCAGTTCTTC
TRBV29-1	NA	TRBJ1-2	many	CSVDGRLVDYGYTF	TGCAGCGTTGACGGGCGGTTAGTCGACTATGGCTACACCTTC
TRBV27	NA	TRBJ2-1	many	CASSDELTPTYNEQFF	TGTGCCAGCAGTGACGAGTTGACACCTACCTACAATGAGCAGTTCTTC
TRBV7-2	NA	TRBJ2-2	many	CASSLILRGAGELFF	TGTGCCAGCAGCTTAATTTTAAGGGGCGCCGGGGAGCTGTTTTTT
TRBV4-2	NA	TRBJ2-3	many	CASGWANTDTQYF	TGTGCCAGCGGTTGGGCTAACACAGATACGCAGTATTTT
TRBV28	NA	TRBJ2-3	few	CASSLPRGERRSTDTQYF	TGTGCCAGCAGTTTACCCCGTGGGGAGCGGAGATCCACAGATACGCAGTATTTT
TRBV3-1	TRBD2	TRBJ2-1	few	CASSQDRRAGGKDEQFF	TGTGCCAGCAGCCAAGATCGTCGAGCGGGAGGGAAAGATGAGCAGTTCTTC
TRBV2	TRBD1	TRBJ1-4	few	CASRVTGGGEKLFF	TGTGCCAGCAGGGTGACAGGGGGTGGCGAAAAACTGTTTTTT
TRBV7-2	NA	TRBJ1-5	NA	CASSFSRDQPQHF	TGTGCCAGCAGCTTTAGCAGGGACCAGCCCCAGCATTTT
TRBV6-2/TRBV6-3	TRBD2	TRBJ2-2	many	CASTSLAANTGELFF	TGTGCCAGCACCTCACTAGCGGCGAACACCGGGGAGCTGTTTTTT
TRBV7-3	TRBD2	TRBJ2-7	many	CASSATGTSGLYEQYF	TGTGCCAGCAGTGCAACCGGGACTAGCGGACTCTACGAGCAGTACTTC
TRBV4-3	NA	TRBJ2-7	few	CASSQVWGQTYEQYF	TGCGCCAGCAGCCAAGTATGGGGTCAAACCTACGAGCAGTACTTC
TRBV5-1	NA	TRBJ2-2	NA	CASSYTGKTGELFF	TGCGCCAGCAGCTACACAGGGAAAACCGGGGAGCTGTTTTTT
TRBV7-2	NA	TRBJ2-1	many	CASSLEYHSYNEQFF	TGTGCCAGCAGCTTAGAGTACCACTCCTACAATGAGCAGTTCTTC
TRBV7-2	NA	TRBJ1-3	few	CASSPRGFSGNTIYF	TGTGCCAGCAGCCCCAGGGGTTTCTCTGGAAACACCATATATTTT
TRBV2	NA	TRBJ2-7	NA	CASSPNNITYEQYF	TGTGCCAGCAGCCCCAACAACATTACCTACGAGCAGTACTTC
TRBV7-9	NA	TRBJ2-3	many	CASSASSADTQYF	TGTGCCAGCAGCGCCTCTAGCGCGGATACGCAGTATTTT
TRBV27	NA	TRBJ1-1	many	CASGYFPGAEAFF	TGTGCCAGCGGCTACTTTCCGGGAGCTGAAGCTTTCTTT